This T cell receptor beta chain derives from a study of blood T cell repertoires in COVID-19. CDR3 length equals 14 residues. Trimming cost V 5 bases and J 1 base, with 8 bases left between them. Germline CDR1 is SNHLY and CDR2 is FYNNEI. The protocol was immunoSEQ multiplex PCR, while the TCRdb copy is restricted to in-frame clones and leaves out a portion. Of approximately 300,000 clones listed, around 85% are singletons. The receptor was derived from a human donor with COVID-19, enrolled during active disease. The donor label of this sample is uncertain. The sequenced sample was peripheral blood. This chain links TRBV2 with TRBJ2-2; D perhaps matches TRBD2 (6 bases). The CDR3 sequence: CASSKGGNTGELFF. Here the CDR3 DNA reads TGTGCCAGCAGTAAGGGAGGGAACACCGGGGAGCTGTTTTTT.